These 21 T cell receptor beta chains came from one sample sequenced in a study of T cells in Graves' hyperthyroidism and ophthalmopathy. The investigators amplified TCR beta CDR3 regions from RNA transcripts. Researchers ran a first-round RT-PCR on the TCR CDR3 using the HTBI primer set. TCRdb ran MiXCR on the multiplex PCR reads and lists one entry per CDR3 protein. The data contain 490,000 or so distinct CDR3 sequences, around a fifth of them singletons. Sequencing was done on a sample of blood. The receptors originated from a woman in her sixties or seventies with Graves' ophthalmopathy.

The rearrangement uses TRBV20-1 and TRBJ2-3; weak D call: TRBD2 (6 bases). Germline V lookup: CDR1 DFQATT, CDR2 SNEGSKA (reference sequence). There are 13 residues in the CDR3. The V end was cut by 7 bases, the J end by 0 bases, with 11 bases between. The CDR3 sequence: CSGWDLSTDTQYF. The DNA of the CDR3 is TGCAGTGGTTGGGACTTAAGCACAGATACGCAGTATTTT.

The rearrangement uses TRBV30 and TRBJ2-7; D may correspond to TRBD1 or TRBD2 (5 bases each). The length of the CDR3 is 13 residues. V dropped 5 bases and J dropped 9 bases, with 20 bases sitting between them. Germline CDR1 GTSNPN, CDR2 SVGIG (reference sequence). The DNA of the CDR3 is TGTGCCTGGGCCCGGGACCGTCGTGTCGGGCAGTACTTC. Translation gives CAWARDRRVGQYF.

V usage is TRBV11-3 and J usage is TRBJ2-1, with a possible D match to TRBD2 (5 bases). There are 15 residues in the CDR3. In germline, CDR1 is SGHNT, CDR2 YENEEA. The germline V and J ends were trimmed by 2 bases and 5 bases, with 13 bases remaining between them. The CDR3: CASSLLASPNNEQFF. DNA of the CDR3: TGTGCCAGCAGCTTATTAGCTAGCCCTAACAATGAGCAGTTCTTC.

The V gene is TRBV28, the J gene TRBJ2-3, with D hard to call. Germline lookup yields CDR1 MDHEN and CDR2 SYDVKM. The CDR3 has 15 residues. V gave up 6 bases and J gave up 3 bases, with 16 bases separating them. The CDR3 region has the DNA TGTGCCAGCAGCCGGAGTATAGACATAACAGATACGCAGTATTTT. Its protein is CASSRSIDITDTQYF.

The chain uses TRBV9 and TRBJ1-1; D is uncertain. Deletions cut 4 bases from V and 0 bases from J, with 13 bases between. Germline V gives CDR1 SGDLS, CDR2 YYNGEE. The CDR3 totals 15 residues. CDR3 amino acids: CASSPRSVLNTEAFF. The CDR3 coding sequence is TGTGCCAGCAGCCCCCGGAGTGTATTGAACACTGAAGCTTTCTTT.

V gene TRBV30 combines with J gene TRBJ2-3; D is uncertain. Germline lookup yields CDR1 GTSNPN and CDR2 SVGIG (reference sequence). V gave up 2 bases and J gave up 0 bases, with 6 bases separating them. CDR3 length: 13 amino acids. CDR3 nucleotides: TGTGCCTGGAGTATACCTAGCACAGATACGCAGTATTTT. It yields the protein CAWSIPSTDTQYF.

CDR3 residues: CAWKNGGFNEKLFF. CDR3 DNA: TGTGCCTGGAAAAACGGGGGGTTTAATGAAAAACTGTTTTTT. The chain recombines TRBV30 with TRBJ1-4; D is perhaps TRBD1 (5 bases). Germline CDR1 and CDR2: GTSNPN and SVGIG (reference sequence). This CDR3 spans 14 amino acids. Trimming pared 4 bases from V and 4 bases from J, leaving 13 bases between.

The chain employs TRBV7-9 and TRBJ2-6, with 7 bases identical to TRBD1. The CDR3 contains 16 residues. Germline V CDR1 and CDR2: SEHNR, FQNEAQ (reference sequence). Losses at the gene ends were 5 bases for V and 4 bases for J; bases not matched to a gene: 8. CDR3 bases: TGTGCCAGCAGCCTTACAGGGGCGTTAGGGGCCAACGTCCTGACTTTC. Amino acids: CASSLTGALGANVLTF.

This CDR3 reads CASSEGGRYGYTF. The CDR3, as DNA: TGTGCCAGCAGTGAAGGGGGCCGCTATGGCTACACCTTC. The rearrangement links TRBV2 to TRBJ1-2; possible D gene TRBD1, 5 bases. This CDR3 is built from 13 residues. V was cut by 1 base and J by 4 bases, with 7 bases left in between. Germline V gene lookup returns CDR1 SNHLY and CDR2 FYNNEI.

The chain is built from TRBV18 and TRBJ2-7; a possible D gene is TRBD1 (6 bases). The ends were cut back, 4 bases at V and 2 bases at J, with 18 bases in the middle. There are 16 residues in the CDR3. Germline CDR1 and CDR2: KGHSH and LQKENI. Written as DNA, the CDR3 is TGTGCCAGCTCACTGCTCCCGGGACACCAAGCCTACGAGCAGTACTTC. It is translated as CASSLLPGHQAYEQYF.

In its sample, this clonotype was seen many times. The chain carries TRBV5-1 and TRBJ2-3; no firm D call. Germline V lookup: CDR1 SGHRS, CDR2 YFSETQ. V was trimmed by 5 bases and J by 6 bases, leaving 7 bases between them. CDR3 length: 11 amino acids. DNA of the CDR3: TGCGCCAGCAGATTACGGGATACGCAGTATTTT. It is translated as CASRLRDTQYF. The full variable domain, completed using reference TRBV5-1 and TRBJ2-3, is KAGVTQTPRYLIKTRGQQVTLSCSPISGHRSVSWYQQTPGQGLQFLFEYFSETQRNKGNFPGRFSGRQFSNSRSEMNVSTLELGDSALYLCASRLRDTQYFGPGTRLTVL.

V gene TRBV4-3 combines with J gene TRBJ2-1; maybe TRBD2 (7 bases). Germline CDR1 reads LGHNA; CDR2 reads YSLEER. This CDR3 has 17 residues. With 6 bases removed from V and 1 base from J, the gap between germline ends came to 19 bases. The CDR3 protein is CASRRGGRRESYNEQFF. The CDR3 DNA reads as TGCGCCAGCAGACGAGGGGGAAGGCGGGAGTCCTACAATGAGCAGTTCTTC.

The chain is built from TRBV12-3 or TRBV12-4 and TRBJ2-1, with no clear D. Between the trimmed V and J ends, which lost 7 bases and 7 bases, there was a span of 17 bases. CDR3 length: 14 residues. The chain's CDR3 is CASTPTLVRNEQFF. CDR3 nucleotides: TGTGCCAGCACTCCAACCCTAGTGAGAAATGAGCAGTTCTTC.

This clonotype has only a few counts. This chain links TRBV4-2 with TRBJ2-7; D unclear. There are 15 residues in the CDR3. CDR1 is LGHNA and CDR2 is YNFKEQ in the germline V gene. The V end lost 0 bases, the J end lost 4 bases, and 13 bases lay between the germline ends. The CDR3 DNA reads TGTGCCAGCAGCCAAGAGTATGGAACAGTGTACGAGCAGTACTTC. Protein sequence: CASSQEYGTVYEQYF.

The chain recombines TRBV18 with TRBJ1-6; D unclear. With 2 bases removed from V and 8 bases from J, the gap between germline ends came to 10 bases. CDR1 is KGHSH, CDR2 LQKENI, per germline. CDR3 size: 14 residues. CDR3 in DNA: TGTGCCAGCTCACCATACGACGTGGATTCACCCCTCCACTTT. Translated: CASSPYDVDSPLHF.

The chain has TRBV5-1 and TRBJ2-7; 8 bases align to TRBD1. From germline, CDR1 is SGHRS and CDR2 YFSETQ. V lost 7 bases to trimming and J lost 6 bases; unmatched junction nucleotides: 9. CDR3 length: 13 amino acids. Written as DNA, the CDR3 is TGCGCCAGCTCATGGACAGGGTTAAGCGAGCAGTACTTC. As protein: CASSWTGLSEQYF.

This clonotype was detected only a few times. V usage is TRBV5-1 and J usage is TRBJ2-1; TRBD2 is a possible D gene (5 bases). The germline V gene has CDR1 SGHRS and CDR2 YFSETQ. This CDR3 comprises 15 residues. V gave up 0 bases and J gave up 3 bases, with 10 bases separating them. The CDR3 is CASSLVSGNYNEQFF. As DNA, the CDR3 is TGCGCCAGCAGCTTGGTTTCCGGGAACTACAATGAGCAGTTCTTC.

This clonotype has a count of ten or more. This rearrangement joins TRBV11-2 to TRBJ2-5; perhaps TRBD2 as D (6 bases). Germline CDR1 SGHAT, CDR2 FQNNGV. V was trimmed by 6 bases and J by 5 bases, leaving 16 bases between them. The CDR3 loop spans 14 amino acids. CDR3 coding DNA: TGTGCCAGCAGGGGCGGAGGGGATTTGGAGACCCAGTACTTC. This sequence encodes CASRGGGDLETQYF.

This clonotype was seen more than once but under ten times. V and J are TRBV27 and TRBJ2-7; 9 bases agree with TRBD1. J lost 0 bases, V lost 6 bases, and 12 bases had no gene match. Germline CDR1 reads MNHEY; CDR2 reads SMNVEV (reference sequence). This CDR3 comprises 17 residues. CDR3 sequence: CASRRTGGEWGSYEQYF. The DNA for the CDR3 is TGTGCCAGCAGGCGAACAGGGGGCGAGTGGGGCTCCTACGAGCAGTACTTC.

The chain recombines TRBV5-1 with TRBJ2-7; TRBD1 aligns across 8 bases. Germline loops: CDR1 SGHRS, CDR2 YFSETQ. The CDR3 is made up of 15 amino acids. V was clipped by 3 bases and J by 2 bases; unmatched bases: 7. CDR3 nucleotide sequence: TGCGCCAGCAGCTCCTATGGACAGGGCCCCTACGAGCAGTACTTC. The encoded protein is CASSSYGQGPYEQYF.

The table lists this clonotype with many counts. The V call is TRBV7-2, the J call TRBJ1-2; D gene unclear. The CDR3 is 13 amino acids. V was cut by 5 bases and J by 7 bases, with 14 bases left in between. The germline V gene encodes CDR1 SGHTA and CDR2 FQGNSA. Here the CDR3 reads CASSQPTWAGYTF. The DNA of the CDR3 is TGTGCCAGCAGCCAACCTACTTGGGCTGGCTACACCTTC.